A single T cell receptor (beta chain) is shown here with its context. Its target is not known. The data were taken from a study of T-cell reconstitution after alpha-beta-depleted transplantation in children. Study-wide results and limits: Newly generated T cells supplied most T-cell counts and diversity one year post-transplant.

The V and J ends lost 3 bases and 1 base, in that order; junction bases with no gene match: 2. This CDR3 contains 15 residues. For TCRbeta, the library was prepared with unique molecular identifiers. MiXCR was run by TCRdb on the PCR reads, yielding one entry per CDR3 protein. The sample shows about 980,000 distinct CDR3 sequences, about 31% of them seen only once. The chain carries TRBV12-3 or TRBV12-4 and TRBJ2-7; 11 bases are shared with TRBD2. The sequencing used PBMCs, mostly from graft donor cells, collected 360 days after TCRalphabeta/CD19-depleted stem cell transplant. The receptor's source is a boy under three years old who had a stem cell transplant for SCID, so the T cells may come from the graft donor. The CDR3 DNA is TGTGCCAGCAGTTTCCGACTAGCGGGGTCCTACGAGCAGTACTTC. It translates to CASSFRLAGSYEQYF.